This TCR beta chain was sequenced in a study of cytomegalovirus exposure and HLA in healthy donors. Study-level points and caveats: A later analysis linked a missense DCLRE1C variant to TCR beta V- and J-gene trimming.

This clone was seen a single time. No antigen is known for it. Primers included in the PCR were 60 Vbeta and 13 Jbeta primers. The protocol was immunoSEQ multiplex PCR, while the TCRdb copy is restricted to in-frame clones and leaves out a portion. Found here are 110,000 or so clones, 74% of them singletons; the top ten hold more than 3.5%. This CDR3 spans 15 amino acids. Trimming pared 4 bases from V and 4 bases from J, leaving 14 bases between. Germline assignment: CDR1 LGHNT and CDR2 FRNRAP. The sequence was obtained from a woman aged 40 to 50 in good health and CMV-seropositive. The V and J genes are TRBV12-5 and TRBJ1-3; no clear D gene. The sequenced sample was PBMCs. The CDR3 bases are TGTGCTAGTGGTTCCGACGGAGGGTCCGGAAACACCATATATTTT. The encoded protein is CASGSDGGSGNTIYF.